These T cell receptor beta chains were read from a single sample in a study of blood T cell repertoires in COVID-19. Produced via immunoSEQ multiplex PCR; TCRdb's table is partial and in-frame only. The sample includes more than 200,000 clones, about four fifths of them seen just once. Sample: peripheral blood. All receptors come from a woman between 35 and 50 years old with active or convalescent COVID-19. Both conserved end residues are part of each CDR3. The D gene is left open where the match is weak. Some rows mark clone size as missing; the rest say once, few, many or name a class of expanded clone.

v_call	d_call	clone_size	j_call	cdr3_aa	cdr3_nt
TRBV9	NA	NA	TRBJ1-1	CASSVAPASLAGTEAFF	TGTGCCAGCAGCGTAGCCCCTGCATCCCTCGCCGGCACTGAAGCTTTCTTT
TRBV24-1	TRBD2	many	TRBJ2-3	CATRETGTSTDTQYF	TGTGCCACCAGAGAAACCGGGACTAGTACAGATACGCAGTATTTT
TRBV30	NA	NA	TRBJ1-4	CAWKFGVVLFF	TGTGCCTGGAAATTCGGAGTAGTCTTGTTTTTT
TRBV12-5	NA	NA	TRBJ1-6	CASGPTGFNSPLHF	TGTGCTAGTGGTCCGACAGGCTTCAATTCACCCCTCCACTTT
TRBV28	NA	few	TRBJ2-3	CASSSAGRGKTDTQYF	TGTGCCAGCAGTTCCGCCGGCAGGGGAAAGACAGATACGCAGTATTTT
TRBV4-1	TRBD1	NA	TRBJ2-7	CASSPDRGYEQYF	TGCGCCAGCAGCCCGGACAGGGGGTACGAGCAGTACTTC
TRBV24-1	TRBD2	NA	TRBJ2-4	CATSEGLVGIQYF	TGTGCCACCAGTGAGGGACTAGTTGGCATTCAGTACTTC
TRBV24-1	NA	NA	TRBJ2-3	CATSDYRDTDTQYF	TGTGCCACCAGTGATTACAGGGACACAGATACGCAGTATTTT
TRBV16	NA	few	TRBJ1-3	CASSQSAGPYSGNTIYF	TGTGCCAGCAGCCAATCGGCAGGGCCGTACTCTGGAAACACCATATATTTT
TRBV19	NA	NA	TRBJ1-5	CASSIGPHSNQPQHF	TGTGCCAGTAGTATAGGGCCCCATAGCAATCAGCCCCAGCATTTT
TRBV11-3	NA	NA	TRBJ1-1	CASSLNRANEAFF	TGTGCCAGCAGCTTGAACAGGGCGAATGAAGCTTTCTTT
TRBV6-5	TRBD1	NA	TRBJ2-5	CASRRQGRETQYF	TGTGCCAGCAGACGACAGGGGCGAGAGACCCAGTACTTC
TRBV11-3	NA	NA	TRBJ2-6	CASSRRLDSSGANVLTF	TGTGCCAGCAGCCGCAGGCTTGATAGCTCTGGGGCCAACGTCCTGACTTTC
TRBV10-3	TRBD1	NA	TRBJ2-3	CAIRGTGLSTDTQYF	TGTGCCATCAGGGGGACAGGGCTAAGCACAGATACGCAGTATTTT
TRBV28	NA	NA	TRBJ2-2	CASRGGGNTGELFF	TGTGCCAGCAGGGGAGGGGGAAACACCGGGGAGCTGTTTTTT
TRBV6-6	TRBD1	NA	TRBJ2-2	CASSPSPGQTNTGELFF	TGTGCCAGCAGTCCATCCCCGGGACAGACCAACACCGGGGAGCTGTTTTTT
TRBV19	TRBD1	NA	TRBJ2-7	CASSSQGAPYEQYF	TGTGCCAGTAGTAGCCAGGGGGCACCCTACGAGCAGTACTTC
TRBV18	TRBD1	NA	TRBJ2-5	CASSLTRQGQETQYF	TGTGCCAGCTCCCTCACCCGACAGGGACAAGAGACCCAGTACTTC
TRBV7-9	NA	NA	TRBJ2-3	CASSLVVGHSTDTQYF	TGTGCCAGCAGCCTCGTTGTGGGCCACAGCACAGATACGCAGTATTTT
TRBV16	NA	NA	TRBJ1-1	CASSQSRGTEAFF	TGTGCCAGCAGCCAATCCAGGGGCACTGAAGCTTTCTTT
TRBV9	NA	NA	TRBJ2-5	CASSVGGQDETQYF	TGTGCCAGCAGCGTAGGGGGCCAGGACGAGACCCAGTACTTC
TRBV2	TRBD2	NA	TRBJ2-3	CASSENLAGSDTQYF	TGTGCCAGCAGTGAAAATCTAGCGGGCTCAGATACGCAGTATTTT
TRBV4-1	NA	NA	TRBJ1-4	CASSQAYEKLFF	TGCGCCAGCAGCCAAGCCTATGAAAAACTGTTTTTT
TRBV29-1	TRBD1	NA	TRBJ1-1	CSVGSTGVNTEAFF	TGCAGCGTTGGATCAACAGGGGTGAACACTGAAGCTTTCTTT
TRBV7-9	TRBD2	once	TRBJ2-3	CASSTDGRDTQYF	TGTGCCAGCAGCACGGACGGGAGGGATACGCAGTATTTT
TRBV6-5	NA	once	TRBJ2-1	CASMLLSAGEQFF	TGTGCCAGCATGCTTCTATCCGCGGGGGAGCAGTTCTTC
TRBV28	TRBD2	NA	TRBJ2-3	CASSSPGLAGTDTQYF	TGTGCCAGCAGTTCTCCGGGACTAGCGGGAACAGATACGCAGTATTTT
TRBV19	TRBD1	NA	TRBJ1-6	CASSGKPGTGGSPLHF	TGTGCCAGTAGTGGAAAACCCGGGACAGGGGGCTCCCCCCTCCACTTT
TRBV19	NA	many	TRBJ2-3	CASRDGTRQYF	TGTGCCAGTAGGGACGGGACTCGTCAGTATTTT
TRBV30	NA	once	TRBJ2-5	CAWTLQGGQETQYF	TGTGCCTGGACTTTACAGGGGGGGCAAGAGACCCAGTACTTC
TRBV25-1	TRBD2	NA	TRBJ2-3	CASSDSGGDTQYF	TGTGCCAGCAGTGATAGCGGGGGAGATACGCAGTATTTT
TRBV29-1	NA	NA	TRBJ1-1	CSARDTEAFF	TGCAGCGCCAGGGATACTGAAGCTTTCTTT
TRBV3-1/TRBV3-2	NA	NA	TRBJ2-7	CASSQAWPYEQYF	TGTGCCAGCAGCCAAGCTTGGCCCTACGAGCAGTACTTC
TRBV21-1	NA	NA	TRBJ2-1	CASSNPRRARAYNEQFF	TGTGCCAGCAGCAACCCGCGTCGAGCGAGGGCCTACAATGAGCAGTTCTTC
TRBV6-6	NA	NA	TRBJ2-1	CASSRQLSRRSNEQFF	TGTGCCAGCAGCCGCCAACTAAGTCGGAGGTCCAATGAGCAGTTCTTC
TRBV28	TRBD1	NA	TRBJ2-7	CASSLLDRATYEQYF	TGTGCCAGCAGTTTATTGGACAGGGCAACCTACGAGCAGTACTTC
TRBV7-3	NA	NA	TRBJ2-1	CASSMGASSYNEQFF	TGTGCCAGCAGTATGGGGGCTAGCTCCTACAATGAGCAGTTCTTC
TRBV5-1	NA	NA	TRBJ2-2	CASRTVGPGELFF	TGCGCCAGTAGGACAGTAGGACCCGGGGAGCTGTTTTTT
TRBV2	NA	NA	TRBJ1-1	CASSETREGNTEAFF	TGTGCCAGCAGTGAAACGAGGGAGGGGAACACTGAAGCTTTCTTT
TRBV7-2	TRBD1	NA	TRBJ1-6	CASSLEGQGQYNSPLHF	TGTGCCAGCAGCTTAGAAGGACAGGGACAGTATAATTCACCCCTCCACTTT
TRBV2	NA	few	TRBJ1-4	CASSYDTSEKLFF	TGTGCCAGCAGTTATGACACGTCGGAAAAACTGTTTTTT
TRBV27	NA	NA	TRBJ1-3	CASSLSPASNTIYF	TGTGCCAGCAGTTTATCCCCCGCGAGCAACACCATATATTTT
TRBV10-1	TRBD1	once	TRBJ2-5	CASLGQGNQETQYF	TGCGCCAGCCTTGGACAGGGGAATCAAGAGACCCAGTACTTC
TRBV6-2/TRBV6-3	TRBD1	NA	TRBJ1-5	CASSYSLGGYQPQHF	TGTGCCAGCAGTTACTCGCTAGGGGGCTATCAGCCCCAGCATTTT